The rows below give T cell receptor beta chains drawn from one sample of a study of blood T cell repertoires in COVID-19. Only in-frame clones appear in the TCRdb table, and some are missing; sequencing was by immunoSEQ multiplex PCR. Of about 230,000 clones listed, around 83% are singletons. Sequencing input: peripheral blood. These receptors were taken from a man aged 35 to 55 with acute or convalescent COVID-19. CDR3s include the opening cysteine and the closing phenylalanine or tryptophan.

j_call v_call cdr3_aa
TRBJ1-2 TRBV6-5 CASNKGQGAYGYTF
TRBJ1-5 TRBV6-4 CASSAGETGGSQPQHF
TRBJ1-2 TRBV29-1 CSVSDAPNYGYTF
TRBJ1-2 TRBV6-5 CASTLVGYGYTF
TRBJ1-1 TRBV27 CASSLRYRRGQGNRTEAFF
TRBJ1-2 TRBV10-3 CATWQGQTNYGYTF
TRBJ2-3 TRBV6-6 CASSPRGLAGGPIGDTQYF
TRBJ1-1 TRBV11-2 CASSPTDRVRGAFF
TRBJ2-7 TRBV11-2 CASSLEAGTYEQYF
TRBJ1-1 TRBV4-2 CASSPTGLENTEAFF